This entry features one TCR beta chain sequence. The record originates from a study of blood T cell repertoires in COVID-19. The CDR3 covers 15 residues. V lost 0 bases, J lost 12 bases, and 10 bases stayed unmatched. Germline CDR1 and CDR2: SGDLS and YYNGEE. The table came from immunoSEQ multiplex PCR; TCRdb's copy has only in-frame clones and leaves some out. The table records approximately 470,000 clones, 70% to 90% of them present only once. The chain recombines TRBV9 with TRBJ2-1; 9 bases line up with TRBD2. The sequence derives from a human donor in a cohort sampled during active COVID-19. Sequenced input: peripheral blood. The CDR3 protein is CASSVGLAASDGQFF. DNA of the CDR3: TGTGCCAGCAGCGTAGGACTAGCGGCCTCGGACGGGCAGTTCTTC.